This TCR beta chain was captured in a study of cytomegalovirus exposure and HLA in healthy donors. General study results and limits: Most observed TCR sequences were rare, whereas some public TCRs were detected in many donors. Reports state that TCR beta sequences accurately predicted most subjects' HLA-A and HLA-B alleles.

In germline, CDR1 is SGHAT, CDR2 FQNNGV. Deletions cut 0 bases from V and 0 bases from J, with 11 bases between. The CDR3 totals 16 residues. Turning to this clone: What it recognizes is unknown.

It was with 60 Vbeta and 13 Jbeta primers that the PCR ran. The data were produced by immunoSEQ multiplex PCR, yet TCRdb's version contains in-frame clones alone and is incomplete. This listing includes 90,000 to 130,000 clones. Specimen: PBMCs. The sequence was collected from a man aged 35 to 55 in good health and CMV-seropositive. The J gene is TRBJ2-5, the V gene TRBV11-2; perhaps TRBD1 as D (6 bases). Here the CDR3 reads CASSLDGGRHQETQYF. The CDR3 DNA is TGTGCCAGCAGCTTAGATGGGGGCAGGCACCAAGAGACCCAGTACTTC.